The rows below give T cell receptor beta chains drawn from one sample of a study of blood T cell repertoires in COVID-19. Method: immunoSEQ multiplex PCR; TCRdb's copy keeps in-frame clones and lacks some. Of 55,000 to 80,000 clones listed, approximately 86% are singletons. Material: peripheral blood. These TCRs come from a man between 65 and 80 years old with acute or convalescent COVID-19. Each CDR3 is given with its conserved first and last residue. The order of the fields is D gene, clone size, V gene, J gene, CDR3 DNA, CDR3 protein. D genes are given only for firm matches. Clone size, where shown, is once, few, many, or a class for clones that have expanded.

d_gene: TRBD1
abundance: .
v_gene: TRBV24-1
j_gene: TRBJ2-7
CDR3nt: TGTGCCACCAGTGGGAGACAGGGGGCGAACGAGCAGTACTTC
CDR3aa: CATSGRQGANEQYF

d_gene: TRBD2
abundance: many
v_gene: TRBV5-1
j_gene: TRBJ2-1
CDR3nt: TGCGCCAGCAGCCCCGCGGGGGCGGGGGGAAACAATGAGCAGTTCTTC
CDR3aa: CASSPAGAGGNNEQFF

d_gene: .
abundance: .
v_gene: TRBV29-1
j_gene: TRBJ1-1
CDR3nt: TGCAGCGCCTCATGGGGAGGTGGAACTGAAGCTTTCTTT
CDR3aa: CSASWGGGTEAFF

d_gene: .
abundance: .
v_gene: TRBV6-5
j_gene: TRBJ2-2
CDR3nt: TGTGCCAGCCTCTGGCAGATTTACACCGGGGAGCTGTTTTTT
CDR3aa: CASLWQIYTGELFF

d_gene: .
abundance: .
v_gene: TRBV4-2
j_gene: TRBJ1-3
CDR3nt: TGTGCCAGCAGCCAAGGGTTGACTGCTGGAAACACCATATATTTT
CDR3aa: CASSQGLTAGNTIYF

d_gene: .
abundance: few
v_gene: TRBV24-1
j_gene: TRBJ1-3
CDR3nt: TGTGCCACCAGTGATTTGCATCAGGGAAGCACCATATATTTT
CDR3aa: CATSDLHQGSTIYF

d_gene: .
abundance: .
v_gene: TRBV5-6
j_gene: TRBJ1-2
CDR3nt: TGTGCCAGCAGCTTGGTTGGCGGTGATGGCTACACCTTC
CDR3aa: CASSLVGGDGYTF

d_gene: .
abundance: .
v_gene: TRBV7-2
j_gene: TRBJ1-5
CDR3nt: TGTGCCAGCAGCTTTTATAGCAATCAGCCCCAGCATTTT
CDR3aa: CASSFYSNQPQHF

d_gene: .
abundance: .
v_gene: TRBV6-2/TRBV6-3
j_gene: TRBJ1-5
CDR3nt: TGTGCCAGCAGTTACGGAGGGTATCAGCCCCAGCATTTT
CDR3aa: CASSYGGYQPQHF

d_gene: TRBD1
abundance: .
v_gene: TRBV6-6
j_gene: TRBJ1-2
CDR3nt: TGTGCCAGCAGTCGAGCCGGGACAGGGAAACTCCTTTTGCATAATGGCTACACCTTC
CDR3aa: CASSRAGTGKLLLHNGYTF

d_gene: .
abundance: .
v_gene: TRBV6-6
j_gene: TRBJ1-5
CDR3nt: TGTGCCAGCAGTTACGGGGGGGCAGGTCAGCCCCAGCATTTT
CDR3aa: CASSYGGAGQPQHF

d_gene: TRBD2
abundance: .
v_gene: TRBV5-1
j_gene: TRBJ2-2
CDR3nt: TGCGCCAGCAGCTTGCGGACTAGCGGGGGGGCCACCGGGGAGCTGTTTTTT
CDR3aa: CASSLRTSGGATGELFF

d_gene: .
abundance: .
v_gene: TRBV29-1
j_gene: TRBJ2-7
CDR3nt: TGCAGCGCTTCGGGACAGTTGACGGGCTCCGCCTCGAAGGGGGGCTCCTACGAGCAGTACTTC
CDR3aa: CSASGQLTGSASKGGSYEQYF

d_gene: TRBD2
abundance: .
v_gene: TRBV10-3
j_gene: TRBJ2-2
CDR3nt: TGTGCCATCAGTGAGAGGAGCCCTAGCGGTAACACCGGGGAGCTGTTTTTT
CDR3aa: CAISERSPSGNTGELFF

d_gene: .
abundance: once
v_gene: TRBV19
j_gene: TRBJ2-1
CDR3nt: TGTGCCAGTAGGGATTTAAGGAGCTCCTACAATGAGCAGTTCTTC
CDR3aa: CASRDLRSSYNEQFF

d_gene: .
abundance: .
v_gene: TRBV11-2
j_gene: TRBJ2-7
CDR3nt: TGTGCCAGCAGCTCAGAAGACTTTATCTCCTACGAGCAGTACTTC
CDR3aa: CASSSEDFISYEQYF

d_gene: TRBD2
abundance: .
v_gene: TRBV27
j_gene: TRBJ2-1
CDR3nt: TGTGCCAGCGCCCATCTGCCTATAGCGGGAGGGGGCGATGAGCAGTTCTTC
CDR3aa: CASAHLPIAGGGDEQFF

d_gene: .
abundance: .
v_gene: TRBV19
j_gene: TRBJ2-7
CDR3nt: TGTGCCAGTAGCCCGACAGACTCGGTCGAGCAGTACTTC
CDR3aa: CASSPTDSVEQYF

d_gene: .
abundance: .
v_gene: TRBV18
j_gene: TRBJ1-2
CDR3nt: TGTGCCAGCTCACCAGCCTCCGGCGGCGACTACACCTTC
CDR3aa: CASSPASGGDYTF

d_gene: TRBD1
abundance: few
v_gene: TRBV15
j_gene: TRBJ2-1
CDR3nt: TGTGCCACCAGCTTAGGGGGGACAGGGGTGGGTAATGAGCAGTTCTTC
CDR3aa: CATSLGGTGVGNEQFF

d_gene: TRBD2
abundance: .
v_gene: TRBV5-4
j_gene: TRBJ2-1
CDR3nt: TGTGCCAGCAGCCGGCAAGCGGGAGGGCCCTACAATGAGCAGTTCTTC
CDR3aa: CASSRQAGGPYNEQFF

d_gene: TRBD1
abundance: .
v_gene: TRBV28
j_gene: TRBJ2-3
CDR3nt: TGTGCCAGCAGTTTATGGGACAGGGTGGGAGATACGCAGTATTTT
CDR3aa: CASSLWDRVGDTQYF